Listed below are T cell receptor beta chains from one sample, sequenced in a study of T cell repertoires in ileal Crohn's disease. Clones were read by immunoSEQ multiplex PCR, and TCRdb kept only the in-frame ones, dropping some. The data hold some 11,000 clones, with around 77% observed a single time. The material sequenced was ileal tissue. These receptor sequences come from an adult with Crohn's disease. The CDR3 runs from the conserved cysteine through the conserved F or W. The D gene is left open where the match is weak. Size tells how often a clone was seen (once, few, many) or the class of an expanded clone, and some rows leave it out.

CASGDRGGNQPQHF	TGTGCCAGCGGAGACAGGGGAGGCAATCAGCCCCAGCATTTT	TRBV6-5	TRBD1	TRBJ1-5	-
CASSAGDTGELFF	TGTGCCAGCAGCGCAGGGGACACCGGGGAGCTGTTTTTT	TRBV7-9	-	TRBJ2-2	-
CASSLDTGYAYGYTF	TGCGCCAGCAGCTTGGATACGGGTTACGCCTATGGCTACACCTTC	TRBV5-1	-	TRBJ1-2	-
CASSAQETQYF	TGTGCCAGCAGTGCGCAAGAGACCCAGTACTTC	TRBV2	-	TRBJ2-5	-
CAISEGGGSQREGRDTQYF	TGTGCCATCAGTGAGGGAGGGGGAAGCCAGCGGGAGGGCCGAGATACGCAGTATTTT	TRBV10-3	TRBD2	TRBJ2-3	-
CAISEDRGGPTGELFF	TGTGCCATCAGTGAGGATCGGGGGGGGCCCACCGGGGAGCTGTTTTTT	TRBV10-3	TRBD2	TRBJ2-2	-
CASSITGRRYNEQFF	TGTGCCAGCAGCATTACAGGGCGAAGGTACAATGAGCAGTTCTTC	TRBV5-6	-	TRBJ2-1	-
CAWSYGTGVNQPQHF	TGTGCCTGGAGCTACGGGACAGGGGTCAATCAGCCCCAGCATTTT	TRBV30	TRBD1	TRBJ1-5	-
CASSLGGGSDTQYF	TGCGCCAGCAGCCTCGGGGGAGGCTCAGATACGCAGTATTTT	TRBV4-1	-	TRBJ2-3	few
CASSDSPSESTDTQYF	TGTGCCAGCAGTGACTCCCCGAGTGAAAGCACAGATACGCAGTATTTT	TRBV6-4	-	TRBJ2-3	-
CASSGPIQGEQYF	TGTGCCAGCAGCGGGCCCATCCAGGGCGAGCAGTACTTC	TRBV5-4	-	TRBJ2-7	-
CASTPTVSTDTQYF	TGCGCCAGCACCCCGACAGTTAGCACAGATACGCAGTATTTT	TRBV4-1	-	TRBJ2-3	-
CASSPRREGNEQFF	TGTGCCAGCAGTCCCCGGCGGGAGGGTAATGAGCAGTTCTTC	TRBV11-3	TRBD2	TRBJ2-1	once
CASSVFGEGATQPQHF	TGTGCCAGCAGTGTCTTTGGAGAGGGGGCCACTCAGCCCCAGCATTTT	TRBV28	TRBD1	TRBJ1-5	-
CASSEGATRNYGYTF	TGTGCCAGCAGTGAGGGGGCCACTCGAAACTATGGCTACACCTTC	TRBV6-1	-	TRBJ1-2	-
CASSLEGTGVEQYF	TGCGCCAGCAGCTTGGAAGGGACAGGGGTCGAGCAGTACTTC	TRBV5-1	TRBD1	TRBJ2-7	-
CASSYGGAPSTEAFF	TGTGCCAGCAGTTACGGGGGGGCACCGAGCACTGAAGCTTTCTTT	TRBV6-5	-	TRBJ1-1	-
CASSVVSFRGSEAFF	TGTGCCAGCAGCGTAGTATCTTTCAGGGGCTCTGAAGCTTTCTTT	TRBV5-5	-	TRBJ1-1	-
CASSERDEKLFF	TGTGCCAGCAGTGAACGAGATGAAAAACTGTTTTTT	TRBV2	-	TRBJ1-4	-
CASSLLAGGTDTQYF	TGTGCCAGCAGTTTATTAGCGGGGGGCACAGATACGCAGTATTTT	TRBV27	TRBD2	TRBJ2-3	-
CSVARDTDSGANVLTF	TGCAGCGTTGCCCGGGACACCGACTCCGGGGCCAACGTCCTGACTTTC	TRBV29-1	-	TRBJ2-6	few
CASSSGGGGIGHEQYF	TGTGCCAGCAGCTCCGGCGGGGGGGGGATAGGACACGAGCAGTACTTC	TRBV11-3	TRBD2	TRBJ2-7	-
CASSTDRVETDTQYF	TGTGCCAGCAGTACTGACAGGGTAGAAACAGATACGCAGTATTTT	TRBV6-5	TRBD1	TRBJ2-3	medium-sized
CASSFPGVRDTGELFF	TGTGCCAGCAGCTTCCCGGGAGTCCGGGACACCGGGGAGCTGTTTTTT	TRBV5-4	-	TRBJ2-2	-
CASSEGGPRTGELFF	TGTGCCAGCAGCGAAGGGGGTCCCCGAACCGGGGAGCTGTTTTTT	TRBV28	-	TRBJ2-2	-
CASSLDGRAGEQFF	TGTGCCAGCAGCTTAGACGGGAGGGCCGGTGAGCAGTTCTTC	TRBV11-2	TRBD2	TRBJ2-1	-
CASSSTGEDGELFF	TGTGCCAGCAGCTCGACAGGGGAAGACGGGGAGCTGTTTTTT	TRBV6-4	TRBD1	TRBJ2-2	-
CASTRTEANYGYTF	TGTGCCAGCACCCGGACAGAGGCCAACTATGGCTACACCTTC	TRBV2	-	TRBJ1-2	-
CASSPAGKPNQPQHF	TGTGCCAGCTCCCCGGCCGGGAAACCCAATCAGCCCCAGCATTTT	TRBV2	-	TRBJ1-5	-
CASSGLAGVYNEQFF	TGTGCCAGCAGTGGACTAGCGGGAGTTTACAATGAGCAGTTCTTC	TRBV25-1	TRBD2	TRBJ2-1	few
CAISSQGAIGYTF	TGTGCCATCAGCTCACAGGGAGCGATCGGCTACACCTTC	TRBV10-3	-	TRBJ1-2	-
CATSRAPPQGVFGYTF	TGTGCCACCAGCAGAGCCCCCCCCCAGGGTGTCTTTGGCTACACCTTC	TRBV15	-	TRBJ1-2	-
CASSEVAGMRGYTF	TGTGCCAGCAGTGAAGTTGCAGGGATGAGAGGCTACACCTTC	TRBV6-1	-	TRBJ1-2	-
CASSLALAGGLETQYF	TGTGCCAGCAGCTTGGCCCTAGCGGGAGGGTTGGAGACCCAGTACTTC	TRBV5-5	TRBD2	TRBJ2-5	-
CTSSQAYDRVLHNEQFF	TGCACCAGCAGCCAGGCCTACGACAGGGTTCTTCACAATGAGCAGTTCTTC	TRBV1	-	TRBJ2-1	-
CASSRNRDYPYEQYF	TGTGCCAGCAGTCGTAACCGGGACTACCCCTACGAGCAGTACTTC	TRBV6-5	TRBD2	TRBJ2-7	few
CASSAGVRQNTEAFF	TGTGCCAGCAGCGCAGGGGTTCGACAGAACACTGAAGCTTTCTTT	TRBV9	-	TRBJ1-1	-
CASSEWAGAYEQYF	TGTGCCAGCAGTGAATGGGCAGGGGCCTACGAGCAGTACTTC	TRBV6-1	-	TRBJ2-7	-
CSAATEKAFF	TGCAGCGCCGCGACAGAGAAAGCTTTCTTT	TRBV29-1	-	TRBJ1-1	-
CASSLAGTENSPLHF	TGTGCCAGCAGCTTAGCCGGGACAGAGAATTCACCCCTCCACTTT	TRBV11-3	TRBD1	TRBJ1-6	-
CASSLRSGQGSTF	TGTGCCAGCAGTTTAAGAAGCGGACAGGGGTCTACCTTC	TRBV27	TRBD1	TRBJ1-2	-
CASSLGQGRQPQHF	TGTGCCAGCAGCCTAGGACAGGGGAGGCAGCCCCAGCATTTT	TRBV28	TRBD1	TRBJ1-5	-
CASSYSTALQETQYF	TGTGCCAGCAGTTACTCGACAGCCCTCCAAGAGACCCAGTACTTC	TRBV6-6	-	TRBJ2-5	-